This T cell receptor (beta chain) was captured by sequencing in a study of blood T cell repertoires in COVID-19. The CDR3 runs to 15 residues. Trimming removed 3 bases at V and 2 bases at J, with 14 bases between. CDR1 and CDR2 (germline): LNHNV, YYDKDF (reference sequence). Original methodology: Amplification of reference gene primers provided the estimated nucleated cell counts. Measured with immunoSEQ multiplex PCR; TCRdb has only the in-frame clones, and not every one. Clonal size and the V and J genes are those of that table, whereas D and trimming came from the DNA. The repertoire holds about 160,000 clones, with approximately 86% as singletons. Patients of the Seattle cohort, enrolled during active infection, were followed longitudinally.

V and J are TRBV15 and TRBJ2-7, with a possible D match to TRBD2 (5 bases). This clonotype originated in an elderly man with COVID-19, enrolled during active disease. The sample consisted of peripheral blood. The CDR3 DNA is TGTGCCACCAGCAGGGGCGGGCCCGAAGCCTACGAGCAGTACTTC. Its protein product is CATSRGGPEAYEQYF. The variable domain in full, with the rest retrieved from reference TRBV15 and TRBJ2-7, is DAMVIQNPRYQVTQFGKPVTLSCSQTLNHNVMYWYQQKSSQAPKLLFHYYDKDFNNEADTPDNFQSRRPNTSFCFLDIRSPGLGDTAMYLCATSRGGPEAYEQYFGPGTRLTVT.